A selection of T cell receptor beta chains follows, all from one sample in a study of shared clonotypes between healthy human individuals. The assay was immunoSEQ multiplex PCR, and TCRdb's table has in-frame clones only and misses some. Of about 1.1 million clones listed, approximately 80% are singletons. The sequencing sample was made of memory CD4+ T cells from PBMCs. These TCRs come from a man younger than 35 in good health. Some clones in this sample may be carry-over from other donors' samples. Both conserved end residues are part of each CDR3. Fields, in order: J gene, V gene, D gene, clone size, CDR3 protein, CDR3 DNA. A D gene is named only where the DNA matches it firmly. Only some rows state a clone size, as once, few, many or a class for expanded clones.

J gene: TRBJ1-5; V gene: TRBV5-5; D gene: NA; clone size: NA; CDR3 protein: CASSLVGGPNQPQHF; CDR3 DNA: TGTGCCAGCAGCTTGGTGGGGGGCCCCAATCAGCCCCAGCATTTT
J gene: TRBJ2-2; V gene: TRBV9; D gene: TRBD2; clone size: many; CDR3 protein: CASTVREEYTGELFF; CDR3 DNA: TGTGCCAGCACGGTGCGGGAGGAGTATACCGGGGAGCTGTTTTTT
J gene: TRBJ2-7; V gene: TRBV6-1; D gene: NA; clone size: NA; CDR3 protein: CANSGTTASYEQYF; CDR3 DNA: TGTGCCAACAGTGGAACAACGGCCTCCTACGAGCAGTACTTC
J gene: TRBJ2-3; V gene: TRBV7-8; D gene: NA; clone size: NA; CDR3 protein: CASSLLPSTDTQYF; CDR3 DNA: TGTGCCAGCAGCTTACTCCCCTCCACAGATACGCAGTATTTT
J gene: TRBJ2-7; V gene: TRBV5-1; D gene: TRBD1; clone size: NA; CDR3 protein: CASSRDRNYEQYF; CDR3 DNA: TGCGCCAGCAGTCGGGACAGGAATTACGAGCAGTACTTC
J gene: TRBJ2-7; V gene: TRBV27; D gene: NA; clone size: NA; CDR3 protein: CASSLLGRGPSYEQYF; CDR3 DNA: TGTGCCAGCAGTTTATTGGGCAGGGGCCCATCCTACGAGCAGTACTTC
J gene: TRBJ1-1; V gene: TRBV6-6; D gene: NA; clone size: NA; CDR3 protein: CASRARQGWTEAFF; CDR3 DNA: TGTGCCAGCAGAGCCCGGCAGGGGTGGACTGAAGCTTTCTTT
J gene: TRBJ2-7; V gene: TRBV5-1; D gene: NA; clone size: NA; CDR3 protein: CASSNPTPYEQYF; CDR3 DNA: TGCGCCAGCAGCAACCCAACTCCCTACGAGCAGTACTTC
J gene: TRBJ2-7; V gene: TRBV5-1; D gene: TRBD2; clone size: NA; CDR3 protein: CASSREAVSYEQYF; CDR3 DNA: TGCGCCAGCAGCCGGGAGGCGGTCTCCTACGAGCAGTACTTC
J gene: TRBJ1-4; V gene: TRBV5-1; D gene: NA; clone size: few; CDR3 protein: CASSREGTTNEKLFF; CDR3 DNA: TGCGCCAGCAGCCGGGAGGGGACAACTAATGAAAAACTGTTTTTT
J gene: TRBJ2-1; V gene: TRBV11-1; D gene: NA; clone size: NA; CDR3 protein: CASSFSLALYNEQFF; CDR3 DNA: TGTGCCAGCAGCTTCTCCCTAGCCCTTTACAATGAGCAGTTCTTC
J gene: TRBJ2-1; V gene: TRBV7-3; D gene: TRBD2; clone size: NA; CDR3 protein: CASSLNLAGGDEQFF; CDR3 DNA: TGTGCCAGCAGCTTAAATCTAGCGGGAGGGGATGAGCAGTTCTTC
J gene: TRBJ2-1; V gene: TRBV11-2; D gene: TRBD2; clone size: NA; CDR3 protein: CASSLEAGGLFF; CDR3 DNA: TGTGCCAGCAGCTTAGAAGCGGGAGGGCTGTTCTTC